Included here is one TCR beta chain sequence, with context. This entry belongs to a study of STAT5B mutations in CD4+ large granular lymphocyte leukemia. The assay was immunoSEQ multiplex PCR, and TCRdb's table has in-frame clones only and misses some. The sample includes around 35,000 clones, 87% of them seen just once. This TCR came from a human donor in good health. Sequencing input: CD4+ T cells from blood buffy coats.

Written as DNA, the CDR3 is TGTGCCAGCAGCTTAGCAGGTAGCGGTTCACAGTTCTTC. Translating it yields CASSLAGSGSQFF. J is TRBJ2-1 and V is TRBV7-9, with a weak D call TRBD2 (6 bases). CDR3 size: 13 residues. From germline, CDR1 is SEHNR and CDR2 FQNEAQ (reference sequence). V lost 0 bases, J lost 13 bases, and 13 bases lay in between.